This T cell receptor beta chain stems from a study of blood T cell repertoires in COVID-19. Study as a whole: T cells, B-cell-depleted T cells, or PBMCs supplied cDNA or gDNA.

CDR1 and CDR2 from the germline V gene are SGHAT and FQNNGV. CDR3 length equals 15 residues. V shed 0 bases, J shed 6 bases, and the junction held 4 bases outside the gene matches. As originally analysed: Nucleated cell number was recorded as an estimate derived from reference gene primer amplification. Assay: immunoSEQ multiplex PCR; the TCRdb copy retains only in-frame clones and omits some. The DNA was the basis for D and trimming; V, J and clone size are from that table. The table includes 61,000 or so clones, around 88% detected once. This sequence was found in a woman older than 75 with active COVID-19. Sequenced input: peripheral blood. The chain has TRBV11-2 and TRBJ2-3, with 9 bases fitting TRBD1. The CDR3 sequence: CASSLDRTGEDTQYF. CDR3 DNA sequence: TGTGCCAGCAGCTTAGATCGGACAGGGGAGGATACGCAGTATTTT.